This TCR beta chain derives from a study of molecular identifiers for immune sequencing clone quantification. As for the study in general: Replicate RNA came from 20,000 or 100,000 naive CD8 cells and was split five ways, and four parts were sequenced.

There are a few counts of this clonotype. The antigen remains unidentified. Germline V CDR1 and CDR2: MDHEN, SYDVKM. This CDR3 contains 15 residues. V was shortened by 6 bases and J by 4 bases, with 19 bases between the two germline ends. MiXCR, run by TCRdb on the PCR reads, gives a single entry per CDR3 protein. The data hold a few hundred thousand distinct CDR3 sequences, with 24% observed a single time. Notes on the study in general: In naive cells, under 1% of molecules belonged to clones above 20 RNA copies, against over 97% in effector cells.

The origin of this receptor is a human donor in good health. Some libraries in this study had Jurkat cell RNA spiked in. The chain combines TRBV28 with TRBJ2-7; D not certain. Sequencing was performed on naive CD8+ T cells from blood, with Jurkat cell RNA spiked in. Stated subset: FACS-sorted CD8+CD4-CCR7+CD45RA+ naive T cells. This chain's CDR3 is CASSPVGIGLYEQYF. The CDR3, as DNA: TGTGCCAGCAGCCCTGTGGGTATTGGGCTGTACGAGCAGTACTTC. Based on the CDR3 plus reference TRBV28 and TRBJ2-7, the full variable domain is DVKVTQSSRYLVKRTGEKVFLECVQDMDHENMFWYRQDPGLGLRLIYFSYDVKMKEKGDIPEGYSVSREKKERFSLILESASTNQTSMYLCASSPVGIGLYEQYFGPGTRLTVT.